This entry lists 21 T cell receptor beta chains sequenced from one sample in a study of OX40 agonist ivuxolimab in advanced cancers. Profiled with immunoSEQ multiplex PCR; TCRdb holds only in-frame clones, not every one. Of about 67,000 clones listed, around 80% are singletons. The sample here was CD4+ or CD8+ T cells sorted from blood, taken in a trial of the OX40 agonist ivuxolimab. The receptors come from an adult with an advanced solid tumor such as melanoma, head and neck, liver or kidney cancer.

This chain uses TRBV9 with TRBJ2-2; 7 bases line up with TRBD1. The CDR3 extends over 16 amino acids. Germline CDR1 and CDR2: SGDLS and YYNGEE. The V segment lost 4 bases and the J segment 0 bases; nucleotides outside the gene matches: 6. The DNA of the CDR3 is TGTGCCAGCAGCCCGGGACAGCCCGCGAACACCGGGGAGCTGTTTTTT. It translates to CASSPGQPANTGELFF.

The chain joins TRBV6-6 to TRBJ2-7; a weak D match, TRBD1 (8 bases). The V end lost 5 bases, the J end lost 3 bases, and 14 bases lay between the germline ends. The CDR3 runs 14 residues. CDR1 is MNHNY, CDR2 SVGAGI, per germline (reference sequence). CDR3 in amino acids: CASSRQGRDYEQYV. The CDR3 DNA follows: TGTGCCAGCAGTCGACAGGGGAGGGACTACGAGCAGTACGTC.

The V and J genes are TRBV28 and TRBJ1-1; D may be TRBD1 (5 bases). CDR1 and CDR2 from the germline V gene are MDHEN and SYDVKM. Trimming removed 5 bases from V and 3 bases from J, with 13 bases in between. This CDR3 has 14 amino acids. Written as DNA, the CDR3 is TGTGCCAGCAGTCCCTCGAGACAGTACACTGAAGCTTTCTTT. Its translation is CASSPSRQYTEAFF. Looking up the rest from reference TRBV28 and TRBJ1-1 gives the full variable domain: DVKVTQSSRYLVKRTGEKVFLECVQDMDHENMFWYRQDPGLGLRLIYFSYDVKMKEKGDIPEGYSVSREKKERFSLILESASTNQTSMYLCASSPSRQYTEAFFGQGTRLTVV.

This sequence joins TRBV7-3 and TRBJ1-1; 9 nucleotides agree with TRBD1. The ends lost 2 bases at V and 6 bases at J; junction bases unmatched: 1. CDR3 length equals 13 residues. Germline CDR1 is SGHTA and CDR2 is FQGTGA. The CDR3 coding sequence is TGTGCCAGCAGCTTAGGGACAGGGTCTGAAGCTTTCTTT. Its protein is CASSLGTGSEAFF.

The J gene is TRBJ2-6, the V gene TRBV2; TRBD2 is a possible D gene (5 bases). Germline loops: CDR1 SNHLY, CDR2 FYNNEI. This CDR3 has 16 amino acids. V lost 6 bases and J 2 bases, leaving 14 bases between the germline ends. The CDR3: CASSPRLGAGANVLTF. CDR3 in DNA: TGTGCCAGCAGCCCGAGGCTCGGGGCTGGGGCCAACGTCCTGACTTTC.

This chain links TRBV27 with TRBJ2-1; possibly TRBD1 or TRBD2 for D (6 bases each). V lost 6 bases and J lost 9, with 15 bases in between. The CDR3 sequence is 13 residues long. Per germline, CDR1 MNHEY and CDR2 SMNVEV (reference sequence). CDR3 loop: CASSFYGGSEQFF. For the CDR3, the DNA is TGTGCCAGCAGCTTTTACGGGGGCAGTGAGCAGTTCTTC.

The DNA for the CDR3 is TGTGCCAGCAGCTTACTGGGGACTGAAGCTTTCTTT. It encodes CASSLLGTEAFF. The gene calls are TRBV11-2 and TRBJ1-1; no reliable D call. Looked up from germline, CDR1 is SGHAT and CDR2 is FQNNGV. This CDR3 comprises 12 residues. V was shortened by 2 bases and J by 5 bases, with 6 bases between the two germline ends.

The chain joins TRBV7-8 to TRBJ1-2, with D maybe TRBD1 (5 bases). With 2 bases removed from V and 9 bases from J, the gap between germline ends came to 13 bases. The CDR3 is made up of 13 amino acids. Germline loops: CDR1 SGHVS, CDR2 FQNEAQ. DNA for the CDR3: TGTGCCAGCAGCTTAAGGCCCCAGGACAGCTACACCTTC. Protein sequence: CASSLRPQDSYTF.

This clone came up a few times. The rearrangement uses TRBV4-1 and TRBJ1-5, with a tentative D call TRBD1 (5 bases). The CDR3 sequence is 16 residues long. V was cut by 3 bases and J by 0 bases, with 12 bases left in between. In germline, CDR1 is MGHRA, CDR2 YSYEKL. CDR3 protein: CASSQLGLSSNQPQHF. Written as DNA, the CDR3 is TGCGCCAGCAGCCAGCTGGGACTCAGTAGCAATCAGCCCCAGCATTTT.

This chain links TRBV9 with TRBJ2-7; D gene uncertain. The CDR3 has 12 amino acids. V was pared by 4 bases and J by 7 bases, with 12 bases between. Germline V CDR1 and CDR2: SGDLS, YYNGEE. The DNA for the CDR3 is TGTGCCAGCAGCCTACAAAGGGTAGAGCAGTACTTC. It specifies CASSLQRVEQYF.

The V gene is TRBV30, the J gene TRBJ2-1, with TRBD1 matching over 12 bases. This CDR3 contains 14 residues. V was pared by 2 bases and J by 8 bases, with 4 bases of the junction left unmatched. Germline-derived CDR1 and CDR2 are GTSNPN and SVGIG (reference sequence). This CDR3 is CAWSPGQGAYEQFF. The CDR3 DNA reads as TGTGCCTGGAGTCCGGGACAGGGGGCTTATGAGCAGTTCTTC.

The V and J genes are TRBV2 and TRBJ1-5; D not certain. The CDR3 is 16 amino acids. Deletions cut 3 bases from V and 1 base from J, with 13 bases between. Looked up from germline, CDR1 is SNHLY and CDR2 is FYNNEI. CDR3 amino acids: CASSDPSGGSNQPQHF. The DNA of the CDR3 is TGTGCCAGCAGTGACCCCTCGGGAGGGAGCAATCAGCCCCAGCATTTT. The full variable domain, rest sourced from reference TRBV2 and TRBJ1-5, is EPEVTQTPSHQVTQMGQEVILRCVPISNHLYFYWYRQILGQKVEFLVSFYNNEISEKSEIFDDQFSVERPDGSNFTLKIRSTKLEDSAMYFCASSDPSGGSNQPQHFGDGTRLSIL.

The gene calls are TRBV7-6 and TRBJ2-7, with D possibly matching TRBD1 (6 bases). V lost 5 bases, J lost 2 bases, and 16 bases lay in between. CDR3 length: 15 residues. Germline V gene data show CDR1 as SGHVS and CDR2 as FNYEAQ. This chain's CDR3 is CASSRWTDTTYEQYF. CDR3 DNA: TGTGCCAGCAGCCGCTGGACAGATACCACCTACGAGCAGTACTTC.

The V gene is TRBV6-6, the J gene TRBJ1-2; D perhaps matches TRBD1 (6 bases). V shed 5 bases and J shed 2 bases, with 15 bases lying between them. Per the germline V gene, CDR1 is MNHNY and CDR2 is SVGAGI (reference sequence). This CDR3 region has 15 residues. The CDR3 reads CASSPGRGKNYGYTF. Written as DNA, the CDR3 is TGTGCCAGCAGTCCTGGGAGGGGGAAAAACTATGGCTACACCTTC.

The chain combines TRBV11-2 with TRBJ1-5; tentative D call: TRBD1 (5 bases). The CDR3 runs 13 residues. Germline CDR1 and CDR2: SGHAT and FQNNGV. Trimming shortened V by 3 bases and J by 7 bases, and 10 bases separated the two germline ends. CDR3 in amino acids: CASSFGGSQPQHF. For the CDR3, the DNA is TGTGCCAGCAGCTTTGGGGGTTCCCAGCCCCAGCATTTT. Together with reference TRBV11-2 and TRBJ1-5, the CDR3 gives the full variable domain: EAGVAQSPRYKIIEKRQSVAFWCNPISGHATLYWYQQILGQGPKLLIQFQNNGVVDDSQLPKDRFSAERLKGVDSTLKIQPAKLEDSAVYLCASSFGGSQPQHFGDGTRLSIL.

The chain uses TRBV29-1 and TRBJ2-3; TRBD2 matches at 7 bases. There are 14 residues in the CDR3. The germline V gene encodes CDR1 SQVTM and CDR2 ANQGSEA. V lost 1 base to trimming and J lost 3 bases; unmatched junction nucleotides: 4. The CDR3 here is CSVEGLAGTDTQYF. For the CDR3, the DNA is TGCAGCGTTGAAGGACTAGCAGGGACAGATACGCAGTATTTT.

This chain links TRBV30 with TRBJ1-1; D might be TRBD1 (5 bases). Germline-derived CDR1 and CDR2 are GTSNPN and SVGIG (reference sequence). Trimming cost V 3 bases and J 5 bases, with 16 bases left between them. This CDR3 contains 14 residues. The CDR3 DNA follows: TGTGCCTGGAGGGAGGCCGGGGGGTGGACTGAAGCTTTCTTT. This encodes CAWREAGGWTEAFF.

V is TRBV5-5 and J is TRBJ1-4; TRBD1 aligns across 11 bases. The germline V gene has CDR1 SGHKS and CDR2 YYEKEE (reference sequence). With V trimmed by 4 bases and J by 0 bases, 5 bases remained unmatched. The CDR3 runs to 17 residues. For the CDR3, the DNA is TGTGCCAGCAGCCCCGGACAGGGGGCAGCAACTAATGAAAAACTGTTTTTT. Its protein product is CASSPGQGAATNEKLFF.

The chain joins TRBV6-5 to TRBJ2-1; D remains unclear. The V gene's germline CDR1 is MNHEY and CDR2 SVGAGI. The CDR3 has 14 amino acids. With 6 bases removed from V and 9 bases from J, the gap between germline ends came to 18 bases. CDR3 in DNA: TGTGCCAGCAGATGGGAAGCCCAGGTCGGTGAGCAGTTCTTC. Amino acids: CASRWEAQVGEQFF.

The chain combines TRBV4-3 with TRBJ1-5; 8 positions match TRBD1. V lost 2 bases, J lost 10 bases, and 10 bases stayed unmatched. This CDR3 has 15 residues. Germline V gene data show CDR1 as LGHNA and CDR2 as YSLEER. The CDR3 here is CASSQSVDRGLPQHF. CDR3 nucleotides: TGCGCCAGCAGCCAATCAGTCGACAGGGGCCTACCCCAGCATTTT.

The gene calls are TRBV23-1 and TRBJ1-2, with D unresolved. TRBV23-1 is an ORF for which the function is uncertain. The CDR3 consists of 15 residues. V was trimmed by 2 bases and J by 3 bases, leaving 13 bases between them. CDR3 nucleotide sequence: TGCGCCAGCAGTCAACGGGCAGGCAACCACTATGGCTACACCTTC. Protein product: CASSQRAGNHYGYTF.